Shown below are 25 T cell receptor beta chains from a single sample sequenced in a study of T cells in Graves' hyperthyroidism and ophthalmopathy. TCR beta CDR3 region amplification was performed from RNA transcripts. First-round RT-PCR targeting the TCR CDR3 was performed with the HTBI primer set. In TCRdb, the multiplex PCR reads were re-called with MiXCR into one record per CDR3 protein. The table includes 300,000 to 350,000 distinct CDR3 sequences, 15% to 20% detected once. What was sequenced was blood. The receptor source for this set is a woman aged 40 to 50 with Graves' ophthalmopathy.

With regard to this clonotype: One end of the junction fails to match germline, which may point to a read error. The chain recombines TRBV19 with TRBJ2-6; a weak D match, TRBD1 (5 bases). This CDR3 has 14 amino acids. CDR1 and CDR2 from the germline V gene are LNHDA and SQIVND (reference sequence). CDR3 DNA sequence: TGTGCCAGTATCCAGAAATCTGGGGCCAACGTCCTGAATTTC. This codes for CASIQKSGANVLNF.

This clonotype was seen at least ten times. The chain couples TRBV7-2 to TRBJ2-7; 10 nucleotides agree with TRBD1. Germline assignment: CDR1 SGHTA and CDR2 FQGNSA. J was trimmed by 2 bases and V by 1 base; bases with no gene match: 8. The CDR3 spans 17 residues. CDR3 amino acids: CASSLGPPGTGAYEQYF. CDR3 coding DNA: TGTGCCAGCAGCTTAGGCCCCCCCGGGACAGGGGCCTACGAGCAGTACTTC.

This clonotype was detected many times. The rearrangement uses TRBV30 and TRBJ1-2; no firm D call. In germline, CDR1 is GTSNPN, CDR2 SVGIG (reference sequence). V was trimmed by 1 base and J by 8 bases, leaving 8 bases between them. The CDR3 totals 11 residues. The chain's CDR3 is CAWSGAGGYTF. CDR3 sequence (DNA): TGTGCCTGGAGTGGGGCCGGGGGCTACACCTTC.

This clonotype was seen ten or more times. The chain is built from TRBV6-5 and TRBJ2-7, with 10 bases identical to TRBD2. The CDR3 is 14 residues long. Germline V gives CDR1 MNHEY, CDR2 SVGAGI. V lost 4 bases and J lost 6; bases outside the gene matches: 6. The CDR3 here is CASSSGLAASEQYF. In DNA, the CDR3 is TGTGCCAGCAGTTCCGGACTAGCGGCCTCCGAGCAGTACTTC.

This clonotype was seen only a few times. A much larger clone lies a single base off, so this may be a read error. This chain uses TRBV30 with TRBJ2-4, with TRBD2 as a possible D gene (5 bases). The CDR3 runs to 15 residues. The germline V gene encodes CDR1 GTSNPN and CDR2 SVGIG (reference sequence). V was shortened by 1 base and J by 1 base, with 11 bases between the two germline ends. The CDR3 sequence is CAWSERGLAKNIQYF. The CDR3 DNA follows: TGTGCCTGGAGTGAACGGGGTTTGGCCAAAAACATTCAGTACTTC.

The chain carries TRBV15 and TRBJ2-7, with 7 bases aligning to TRBD1. The CDR3 sequence is 15 residues long. Germline V gene data show CDR1 as LNHNV and CDR2 as YYDKDF (reference sequence). V shed 3 bases, J shed 6 bases, and the junction held 11 bases outside the gene matches. The CDR3 loop is CATSSLTGTASEQYF. CDR3 DNA sequence: TGTGCCACCAGCAGCTTAACGGGGACAGCCTCCGAGCAGTACTTC.

This clonotype was seen many times. The chain combines TRBV20-1 with TRBJ1-1; TRBD1 is a possible D gene (5 bases). The germline V and J ends were trimmed by 6 bases and 1 base, with 15 bases remaining between them. There are 14 residues in the CDR3. Germline V gene data show CDR1 as DFQATT and CDR2 as SNEGSKA (reference sequence). The CDR3 DNA is TGCAGTGCCGAGAACAGGATAAGGAACACTGAAGCTTTCTTT. Translating gives CSAENRIRNTEAFF.

This clonotype was picked up many times. The V and J genes are TRBV29-1 and TRBJ2-2, with 10 bases identical to TRBD1. This CDR3 region has 13 residues. The germline CDR1 and CDR2 sequences are SQVTM and ANQGSEA. The junction had 1 base not matched to a gene; V was cut back by 5 bases and J by 4 bases. CDR3 sequence reads: CSVRTGGTGELFF. The DNA for the CDR3 is TGCAGCGTTCGGACAGGGGGCACCGGGGAGCTGTTTTTT.

Many counts were recorded for this clonotype. The chain couples TRBV6-5 to TRBJ2-7, with D hard to call. This CDR3 has 12 residues. V dropped 8 bases and J dropped 5 bases, with 13 bases sitting between them. Germline V gene lookup returns CDR1 MNHEY and CDR2 SVGAGI. This chain's CDR3 is CASVLQPHEQYF. The CDR3, as DNA: TGTGCCAGCGTCCTGCAGCCCCACGAGCAGTACTTC.

This clonotype was counted at least ten times. This chain connects TRBV20-1 to TRBJ1-2, with 11 bases fitting TRBD1. Trimming took 5 bases from V and 7 from J; bases not matched to a gene: 9. The germline gives CDR1 DFQATT, CDR2 SNEGSKA (reference sequence). This CDR3 region has 14 residues. The DNA for the CDR3 is TGCAGTGCTGGCAGGACAGGGGGCTTCCGTGGCTACACCTTC. As protein: CSAGRTGGFRGYTF.

Regarding this clonotype: A much larger clone differs by one base, so this may be a read error. The chain carries TRBV10-1 and TRBJ2-2; possibly TRBD2 for D (6 bases). The CDR3 is 15 residues long. Looked up from germline, CDR1 is WNHNN and CDR2 is SYGVQD (reference sequence). The CDR3 region is CVSSESLGGTGELFF. CDR3 DNA: TGCGTCAGCAGTGAGAGTCTGGGGGGTACCGGGGAGCTGTTTTTT.

V usage is TRBV12-3 or TRBV12-4 and J usage is TRBJ1-1; no definite D call. The V gene lost 6 bases and the J gene lost 0 bases, with 8 bases spanning the gap. CDR3 length equals 13 residues. The CDR3 sequence is CASRPSMNTEAFF. The CDR3 DNA is TGTGCCAGCAGACCATCAATGAACACTGAAGCTTTCTTT.

This clonotype came up many times. The chain employs TRBV19 and TRBJ2-7, with 11 bases identical to TRBD2. With 3 bases clipped from V and 4 bases from J, the junction kept 5 bases outside the gene matches. CDR1 is LNHDA, CDR2 SQIVND, per germline (reference sequence). CDR3 length equals 15 residues. The CDR3 DNA sequence: TGTGCCAGTAGTATCGCGACTAGCGGGATTTACGAGCAGTACTTC. Amino acid sequence: CASSIATSGIYEQYF.

The chain joins TRBV7-2 to TRBJ2-7; D uncertain. V lost 4 bases and J 4 bases, leaving 11 bases between the germline ends. Germline CDR1 and CDR2: SGHTA and FQGNSA. The CDR3 is 13 residues long. DNA of the CDR3: TGTGCCAGCAGCTCCTATCCGCGGTACGAGCAGTACTTC. The encoded protein is CASSSYPRYEQYF. The variable domain in full, completed from reference TRBV7-2 and TRBJ2-7, reads GAGVSQSPSNKVTEKGKDVELRCDPISGHTALYWYRQSLGQGLEFLIYFQGNSAPDKSGLPSDRFSAERTGGSVSTLTIQRTQQEDSAVYLCASSSYPRYEQYFGPGTRLTVT.

The sample holds many counts of this clonotype. The chain is built from TRBV28 and TRBJ2-5, with a weak D call TRBD2 (5 bases). Germline V gives CDR1 MDHEN, CDR2 SYDVKM. The CDR3 spans 14 residues. V shed 8 bases and J shed 5 bases, with 18 bases lying between them. The CDR3 loop reads CASVPSGIRETQYF. The CDR3, as DNA: TGTGCCAGCGTCCCCTCCGGGATACGGGAGACCCAGTACTTC.

This clonotype was counted many times. The chain carries TRBV7-2 and TRBJ1-3; D is unclear. The CDR3 runs 14 residues. Germline CDR1 and CDR2: SGHTA and FQGNSA. V lost 5 bases and J lost 2, with 10 bases in between. CDR3 amino acids: CASSPRSTGNTIYF. In DNA, the CDR3 is TGTGCCAGCAGCCCCCGTTCAACTGGAAACACCATATATTTT.

This clonotype was seen ten or more times. The chain links TRBV2 to TRBJ1-1, with 7 bases identical to TRBD1. This CDR3 contains 12 residues. J was trimmed by 5 bases and V by 8 bases; bases with no gene match: 5. Germline V gene lookup returns CDR1 SNHLY and CDR2 FYNNEI. In DNA, the CDR3 is TGTGCCAGCGGCAGGGGGGGGACTGAAGCTTTCTTT. This sequence encodes CASGRGGTEAFF.

This clonotype was seen at least ten times. The chain recombines TRBV7-3 with TRBJ2-5, with D possibly matching TRBD1 (5 bases). From germline, CDR1 is SGHTA and CDR2 FQGTGA. The CDR3 has 14 residues. V shed 2 bases and J shed 7 bases, with 14 bases lying between them. The CDR3 reads CASSLQGSQGTQYF. The CDR3 DNA reads TGTGCCAGCAGCTTACAGGGTTCGCAGGGGACCCAGTACTTC.

The rearrangement links TRBV7-3 to TRBJ2-7; D is unclear. V lost 2 bases, J lost 3 bases, and 14 bases lay in between. The germline gives CDR1 SGHTA, CDR2 FQGTGA. The length of the CDR3 is 15 residues. The CDR3 region is CASSLYYGVGYEQYF. The CDR3 bases are TGTGCCAGCAGCTTATATTACGGAGTCGGCTACGAGCAGTACTTC. The full variable domain, completed using reference TRBV7-3 and TRBJ2-7, is GAGVSQTPSNKVTEKGKYVELRCDPISGHTALYWYRQSLGQGPEFLIYFQGTGAADDSGLPNDRFFAVRPEGSVSTLKIQRTERGDSAVYLCASSLYYGVGYEQYFGPGTRLTVT.

This clonotype was detected only a few times. V is TRBV6-5 and J is TRBJ1-2, with TRBD1 matching over 8 bases. Germline trimming cut 7 bases from V and 8 bases from J; bases unmatched to any gene: 9. CDR1 and CDR2 (germline): MNHEY, SVGAGI. The CDR3 consists of 13 residues. The CDR3 is CASTKTGVYGYTF. The DNA for the CDR3 is TGTGCCAGCACAAAGACAGGGGTGTACGGCTACACCTTC.

This clonotype was found a few times. The V call is TRBV5-1, the J call TRBJ2-7; the match to TRBD1 covers 9 bases. The CDR3 runs to 15 residues. Germline values: CDR1 SGHRS, CDR2 YFSETQ. With 4 bases clipped from V and 4 bases from J, the junction kept 9 bases outside the gene matches. The CDR3: CASSGGGTGSYEQYF. The CDR3 nucleotides are TGCGCCAGCAGCGGTGGTGGGACAGGGAGTTACGAGCAGTACTTC.

This clonotype was found once. This sequence joins TRBV6-5 and TRBJ2-5; 7 bases match TRBD2. CDR3 length equals 17 residues. V dropped 2 bases and J dropped 5; count of bases not matched to a gene: 14. Germline CDR1 and CDR2: MNHEY and SVGAGI. This CDR3 is CASSYAPGLVAGETQYF. The CDR3 nucleotides read TGTGCCAGCAGTTACGCTCCCGGACTAGTCGCTGGGGAGACCCAGTACTTC.

This clonotype was found many times. This chain uses TRBV5-1 with TRBJ2-7; 8 nucleotides match TRBD2. CDR3 length equals 17 residues. Germline V lookup: CDR1 SGHRS, CDR2 YFSETQ. The J segment lost 2 bases and the V segment lost 0 bases, leaving 10 bases of the junction unmatched. CDR3 in DNA: TGCGCCAGCAGCTTGGGCCCCGGGACTAGAAAAACCTACGAGCAGTACTTC. It specifies CASSLGPGTRKTYEQYF.

The V gene is TRBV12-3 or TRBV12-4, the J gene TRBJ1-1; 7 nucleotides align to TRBD1. This CDR3 is 14 amino acids long. V lost 5 bases, J lost 4 bases, and 7 bases stayed unmatched. The CDR3 sequence: CASSGRQGFTEAFF. The CDR3 nucleotides are TGTGCCAGCAGTGGGCGACAGGGTTTCACTGAAGCTTTCTTT.

This clonotype was recorded many times. The rearrangement links TRBV27 to TRBJ2-2; D remains ambiguous. CDR1 and CDR2 (germline): MNHEY, SMNVEV (reference sequence). This CDR3 contains 14 residues. Trimming left V 9 bases short and J 1 base short, with 12 bases between. The CDR3 DNA follows: TGTGCCAGTTATGCGGTCGGGAACACCGGGGAGCTGTTTTTT. Amino acid sequence: CASYAVGNTGELFF.